This TCR beta chain was documented in a study of T cells in Graves' hyperthyroidism and ophthalmopathy. For the study at large: Prior to any treatment, at the point of initial diagnosis, peripheral blood was collected. Study conclusions and caveats: Ophthalmopathy and stable hyperthyroidism were told apart by a 13 V-J model.

Clinical symptoms, serum thyroxine and TRAb, thyroid ultrasound and orbital computed tomography were used for the diagnoses. Blood from later-ophthalmopathy patients was taken at first hyperthyroidism diagnosis. RNA transcripts were the template for amplifying TCR beta CDR3 regions. The HTBI primer set drove a first-round RT-PCR of the TCR CDR3. One entry per CDR3 protein, called by TCRdb with MiXCR from the multiplex PCR reads. Among approximately 370,000 distinct CDR3 sequences listed, roughly a sixth were seen once. The CDR3 loop spans 15 amino acids. Per germline, CDR1 SGHDN and CDR2 FVKESK. V lost 3 bases to trimming and J lost 2 bases, with 8 bases between them. This clonotype was seen once. Its antigen is as yet unknown.

The chain links TRBV14 to TRBJ2-6, with D unclear. The sequenced sample was blood. This clonotype originated in a young woman with Graves' hyperthyroidism that later progressed to Graves' ophthalmopathy. In nucleotides, the CDR3 is TGTGCCAGCAGCCATGGTAGTACTGGGGCCAACGTCCTGACTTTC. Amino acid sequence: CASSHGSTGANVLTF.